The rows below give T cell receptor beta chains drawn from one sample of a study of T cell repertoires in aging, cancer and after chemotherapy. TCRdb used MiXCR to reprocess the multiplex PCR reads, holding one entry per CDR3 protein. The table lists 3,700 or so distinct CDR3 sequences, under 35% of them singletons. The sequenced sample consisted of blood. All receptors come from a human donor with a solid tumor. Both conserved end residues are trimmed from each CDR3. Each record gives: V gene, J gene, CDR3 protein.

V gene: TRBV6-5
J gene: TRBJ1-6
CDR3 protein: ASSQAPGGGKSNSPLH

V gene: TRBV19
J gene: TRBJ1-5
CDR3 protein: ASRAGQRGSNQPQH

V gene: TRBV20-1
J gene: TRBJ2-1
CDR3 protein: SARVAGVRNEQF

V gene: TRBV18
J gene: TRBJ2-2
CDR3 protein: ASSQGYGGELF

V gene: TRBV12-3/TRBV12-4
J gene: TRBJ2-7
CDR3 protein: ASSLGQSSYEQY

V gene: TRBV28
J gene: TRBJ1-1
CDR3 protein: ASSLFWVQAINTEAF

V gene: TRBV12-3/TRBV12-4
J gene: TRBJ1-2
CDR3 protein: ASNLMTGSHGYT

V gene: TRBV7-9
J gene: TRBJ1-4
CDR3 protein: ASSQGQFNEKLF

V gene: TRBV19
J gene: TRBJ2-3
CDR3 protein: ASRASGADTQY

V gene: TRBV5-1
J gene: TRBJ2-7
CDR3 protein: ASSLISAASYEQY

V gene: TRBV6-5
J gene: TRBJ1-3
CDR3 protein: ASSLGTGNTIY

V gene: TRBV12-3/TRBV12-4
J gene: TRBJ1-2
CDR3 protein: ASSLSGFPYGYT

V gene: TRBV5-4
J gene: TRBJ2-3
CDR3 protein: ASSTSSGSLTDTQY

V gene: TRBV20-1
J gene: TRBJ2-5
CDR3 protein: SASSAGGPTGTQY

V gene: TRBV11-2
J gene: TRBJ2-6
CDR3 protein: ASSLTSPANVLT

V gene: TRBV7-9
J gene: TRBJ2-5
CDR3 protein: ASSSGGPSGGTQY

V gene: TRBV6-5
J gene: TRBJ2-7
CDR3 protein: ASNLGTASYEQY

V gene: TRBV27
J gene: TRBJ2-2
CDR3 protein: ASSSRTGGGGELF

V gene: TRBV20-1
J gene: TRBJ1-5
CDR3 protein: SVRQGSGNQPQH

V gene: TRBV19
J gene: TRBJ1-1
CDR3 protein: ASRRRGTGGAENTEAF

V gene: TRBV11-2
J gene: TRBJ1-2
CDR3 protein: ASSFEVHGYT

V gene: TRBV5-5
J gene: TRBJ1-5
CDR3 protein: ASSFNSGIGNQPQH

V gene: TRBV5-4
J gene: TRBJ2-7
CDR3 protein: ASSTGRGKGEQY

V gene: TRBV7-2
J gene: TRBJ1-1
CDR3 protein: ASSSVQGETEAF

V gene: TRBV6-5
J gene: TRBJ1-2
CDR3 protein: ASSSGTAVNYGYT

V gene: TRBV18
J gene: TRBJ2-1
CDR3 protein: ASSPPTENNEQF

V gene: TRBV6-6
J gene: TRBJ1-6
CDR3 protein: ASDVSGGYNSPLH

V gene: TRBV6-5
J gene: TRBJ2-5
CDR3 protein: ASSYGGETQY

V gene: TRBV12-3/TRBV12-4
J gene: TRBJ2-1
CDR3 protein: ASVPGTSGGYNEQF

V gene: TRBV5-4
J gene: TRBJ1-1
CDR3 protein: AVHEDRSNTEAF